These 14 T cell receptor beta chains were all obtained from the same sample, sequenced in a study of technical replicates of blood from several donors. Only in-frame clones appear in the TCRdb table, and some are missing; sequencing was by immunoSEQ multiplex PCR. The data contain under 90,000 clones, just under 97% of them singletons. What was sequenced was T cells isolated from PBMCs. The receptors derive from a human donor in good health.

V usage is TRBV11-2 and J usage is TRBJ2-7, with TRBD1 matching over 10 bases. This CDR3 comprises 16 residues. Germline loops: CDR1 SGHAT, CDR2 FQNNGV. J was trimmed by 5 bases and V by 1 base; bases with no gene match: 8. The CDR3 sequence is CASSLVSRDRGHEQYF. CDR3 DNA sequence: TGTGCCAGCAGCTTAGTAAGTCGGGACAGGGGCCACGAGCAGTACTTC.

V gene TRBV2 combines with J gene TRBJ1-2, with a tentative D call TRBD1 (6 bases). Trimming cost V 4 bases and J 6 bases, with 18 bases left between them. Germline CDR1 SNHLY, CDR2 FYNNEI. CDR3 length equals 15 residues. The CDR3 region is CASSALRESGDGYTF. The CDR3 region has the DNA TGTGCCAGCAGTGCCTTACGAGAATCAGGGGATGGCTACACCTTC.

V is TRBV4-1 and J is TRBJ2-2; possible D gene TRBD1, 6 bases. The V gene lost 1 base and the J gene lost 2 bases, with 20 bases spanning the gap. This CDR3 is 19 amino acids long. CDR1 is MGHRA, CDR2 YSYEKL, per germline. The CDR3 sequence is CASSQGPFDRYLNTGELFF. CDR3 nucleotides: TGCGCCAGCAGCCAAGGTCCCTTCGACAGGTACCTAAACACCGGGGAGCTGTTTTTT.

The rearrangement joins TRBV5-1 to TRBJ2-7, with D tentatively TRBD1 (6 bases). This CDR3 has 16 amino acids. V lost 0 bases and J lost 0, with 13 bases in between. Germline V gene sequence: CDR1 SGHRS, CDR2 YFSETQ. The CDR3 sequence: CASSLESGVDSYEQYF. The CDR3 DNA reads TGCGCCAGCAGCTTGGAGTCAGGGGTGGACTCCTACGAGCAGTACTTC.

The J gene is TRBJ2-3, the V gene TRBV13, with D hard to call. The V gene's germline CDR1 is PRHDT and CDR2 FYEKMQ (reference sequence). The V end lost 5 bases, the J end lost 4 bases, and 16 bases lay between the germline ends. The CDR3 has 15 amino acids. Here the CDR3 DNA reads TGTGCCAGCAGCCAAAAGAGCGTCTTGGCAGATACGCAGTATTTT. It is translated as CASSQKSVLADTQYF.

The chain uses TRBV7-8 and TRBJ1-6; TRBD1 might be the D (6 bases). This CDR3 is 16 amino acids long. The V end was cut by 5 bases, the J end by 8 bases, with 19 bases between. CDR1 is SGHVS and CDR2 is FQNEAQ in the germline V gene. CDR3 sequence: CASSANPQGIDSPLHF. The CDR3 region has the DNA TGTGCCAGCAGCGCGAATCCCCAGGGGATCGATTCACCCCTCCACTTT.

In this sample, this clone turned up once. This chain connects TRBV7-2 to TRBJ2-1; D is perhaps TRBD2 (6 bases). The germline V gene encodes CDR1 SGHTA and CDR2 FQGNSA. The germline V and J ends were trimmed by 11 bases and 4 bases, with 21 bases remaining between them. This CDR3 has 15 amino acids. CDR3 amino acids: CAVKTWESGYNEQFF. The CDR3 coding sequence is TGTGCCGTAAAAACCTGGGAGAGCGGGTACAATGAGCAGTTCTTC.

The gene calls are TRBV6-1 and TRBJ2-3; TRBD1 matches 7 bases. The V and J ends lost 5 bases and 8 bases, in that order; junction bases with no gene match: 7. The CDR3 extends over 13 amino acids. Germline V gives CDR1 MNHNS, CDR2 SASEGT. The CDR3 coding sequence is TGTGCCAGCAGTCTCGACAGGGTGGCTACGCAGTATTTT. Residues: CASSLDRVATQYF.

J is TRBJ2-2 and V is TRBV7-9; the D gene is possibly TRBD1 (6 bases). V dropped 0 bases and J dropped 1 base, with 6 bases sitting between them. Per the germline V gene, CDR1 is SEHNR and CDR2 is FQNEAQ (reference sequence). This CDR3 comprises 15 residues. The CDR3 here is CASSLAQGNTGELFF. Written as DNA, the CDR3 is TGTGCCAGCAGCTTAGCACAGGGGAACACCGGGGAGCTGTTTTTT.

J is TRBJ2-7 and V is TRBV5-4; 9 bases are a match to TRBD2. CDR1 and CDR2 (germline): SGHNT, YYREEE (reference sequence). This CDR3 contains 18 residues. The ends lost 0 bases at V and 3 bases at J; junction bases unmatched: 13. CDR3 bases: TGTGCCAGCAGCTTGGGAGGCGGGGGGGCCTCGATAAGCTACGAGCAGTACTTC. Residues: CASSLGGGGASISYEQYF.

CDR3 amino acids: CASSLGRLAGMDEQFF. CDR3 DNA: TGTGCCAGCAGTTTAGGTCGACTAGCGGGGATGGATGAGCAGTTCTTC. The chain has TRBV27 and TRBJ2-1; TRBD2 agrees at 11 bases. Losses at the gene ends were 2 bases for V and 8 bases for J; bases not matched to a gene: 8. The CDR3 runs to 16 residues. Germline CDR1 is MNHEY and CDR2 is SMNVEV (reference sequence).

This sequence joins TRBV5-1 and TRBJ2-3; tentatively, D is TRBD1 (5 bases). Trimming removed 4 bases at V and 0 bases at J, with 18 bases between. The CDR3 sequence is 17 residues long. CDR1 is SGHRS, CDR2 YFSETQ, per germline. The CDR3 DNA reads TGCGCCAGCAGCATTAGGGGCACCCTATCTAGCACAGATACGCAGTATTTT. This gives the protein CASSIRGTLSSTDTQYF. Combining the CDR3 with reference TRBV5-1 and TRBJ2-3 gives the whole variable domain KAGVTQTPRYLIKTRGQQVTLSCSPISGHRSVSWYQQTPGQGLQFLFEYFSETQRNKGNFPGRFSGRQFSNSRSEMNVSTLELGDSALYLCASSIRGTLSSTDTQYFGPGTRLTVL.

The chain combines TRBV4-1 with TRBJ2-3, with TRBD1 identical over 9 bases. Germline CDR1 and CDR2: MGHRA and YSYEKL. V shed 2 bases and J 1 base; nucleotides not matched to a gene: 7. CDR3 length: 17 amino acids. CDR3 protein: CASSQLTGGRGTDTQYF. The CDR3 DNA reads as TGCGCCAGCAGCCAACTTACAGGGGGCCGGGGCACAGATACGCAGTATTTT.

The V and J genes are TRBV2 and TRBJ2-4; D is unclear. This CDR3 comprises 13 residues. Trimming removed 7 bases from V and 7 bases from J, with 14 bases in between. CDR1 is SNHLY, CDR2 FYNNEI, per germline. CDR3 protein: CASKRNTPNIQYF. The DNA of the CDR3 is TGTGCCAGCAAGAGGAACACTCCCAACATTCAGTACTTC.